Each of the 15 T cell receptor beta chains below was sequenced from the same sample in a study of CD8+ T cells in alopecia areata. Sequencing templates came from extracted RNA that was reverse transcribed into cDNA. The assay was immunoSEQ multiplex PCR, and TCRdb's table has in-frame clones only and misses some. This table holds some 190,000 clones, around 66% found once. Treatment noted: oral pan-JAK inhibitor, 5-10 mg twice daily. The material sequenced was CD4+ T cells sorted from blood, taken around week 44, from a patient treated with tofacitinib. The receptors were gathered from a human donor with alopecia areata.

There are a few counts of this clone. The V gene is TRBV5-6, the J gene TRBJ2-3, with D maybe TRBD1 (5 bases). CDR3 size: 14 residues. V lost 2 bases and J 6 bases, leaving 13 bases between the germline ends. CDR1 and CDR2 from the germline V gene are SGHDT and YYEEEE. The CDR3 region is CASSFSDTLDTQYF. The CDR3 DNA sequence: TGTGCCAGCAGCTTTTCGGACACCTTGGATACGCAGTATTTT.

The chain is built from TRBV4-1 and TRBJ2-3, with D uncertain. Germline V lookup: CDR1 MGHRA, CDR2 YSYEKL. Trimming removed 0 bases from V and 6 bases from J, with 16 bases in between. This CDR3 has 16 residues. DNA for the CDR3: TGCGCCAGCAGCCAAGAGAGCCCGGCCTTCGTCGATACGCAGTATTTT. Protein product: CASSQESPAFVDTQYF.

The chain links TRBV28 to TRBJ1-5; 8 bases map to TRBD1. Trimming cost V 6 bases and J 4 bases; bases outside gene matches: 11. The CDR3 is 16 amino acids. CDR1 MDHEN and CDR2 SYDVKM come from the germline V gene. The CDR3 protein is CASRLDRASSNQPQHF. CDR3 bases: TGTGCCAGCAGGCTGGACAGGGCGTCATCAAATCAGCCCCAGCATTTT.

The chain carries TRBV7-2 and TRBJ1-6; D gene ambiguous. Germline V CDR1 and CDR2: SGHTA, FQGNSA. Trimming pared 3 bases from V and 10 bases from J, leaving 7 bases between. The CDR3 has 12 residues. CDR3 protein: CASSFMGSPLHF. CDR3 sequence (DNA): TGTGCCAGCAGCTTTATGGGGTCACCCCTCCACTTT.

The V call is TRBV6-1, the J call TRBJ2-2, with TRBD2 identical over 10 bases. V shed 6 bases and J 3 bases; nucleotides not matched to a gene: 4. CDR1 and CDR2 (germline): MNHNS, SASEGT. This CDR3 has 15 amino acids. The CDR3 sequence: CASSVAGGDTGELFF. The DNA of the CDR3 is TGTGCCAGCAGCGTAGCGGGGGGTGACACCGGGGAGCTGTTTTTT.

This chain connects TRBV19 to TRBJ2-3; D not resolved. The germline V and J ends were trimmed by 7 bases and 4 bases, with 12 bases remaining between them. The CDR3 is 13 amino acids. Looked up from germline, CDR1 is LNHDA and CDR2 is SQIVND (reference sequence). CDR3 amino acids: CASNFGSADTQYF. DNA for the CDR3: TGTGCCAGTAACTTTGGGTCGGCAGATACGCAGTATTTT. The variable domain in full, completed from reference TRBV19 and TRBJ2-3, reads DGGITQSPKYLFRKEGQNVTLSCEQNLNHDAMYWYRQDPGQGLRLIYYSQIVNDFQKGDIAEGYSVSREKKESFPLTVTSAQKNPTAFYLCASNFGSADTQYFGPGTRLTVL.

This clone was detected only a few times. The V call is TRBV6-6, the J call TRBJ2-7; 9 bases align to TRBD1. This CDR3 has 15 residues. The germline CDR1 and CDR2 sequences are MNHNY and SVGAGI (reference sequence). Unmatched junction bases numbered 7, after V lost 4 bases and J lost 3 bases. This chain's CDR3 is CASSLLDRGNYEQYF. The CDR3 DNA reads TGTGCCAGCAGTTTACTGGACAGGGGAAACTACGAGCAGTACTTC.

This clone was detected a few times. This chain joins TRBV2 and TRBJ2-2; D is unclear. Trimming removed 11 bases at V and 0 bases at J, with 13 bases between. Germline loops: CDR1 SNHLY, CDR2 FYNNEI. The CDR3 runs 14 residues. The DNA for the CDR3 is TGTGCCTCCTCAACCCGACCGAACACCGGGGAGCTGTTTTTT. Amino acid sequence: CASSTRPNTGELFF.

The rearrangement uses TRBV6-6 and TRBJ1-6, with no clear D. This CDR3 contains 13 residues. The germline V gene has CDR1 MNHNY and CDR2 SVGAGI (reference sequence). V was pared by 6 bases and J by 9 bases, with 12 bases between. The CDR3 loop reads CASSEEVLSPLHF. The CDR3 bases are TGTGCCAGCAGCGAAGAGGTTCTTTCACCCCTCCACTTT.

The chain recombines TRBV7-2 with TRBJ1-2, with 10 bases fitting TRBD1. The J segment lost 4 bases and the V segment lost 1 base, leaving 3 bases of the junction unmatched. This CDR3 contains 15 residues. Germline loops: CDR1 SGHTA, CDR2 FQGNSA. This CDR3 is CASSLGQGAGYGYTF. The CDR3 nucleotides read TGTGCCAGCAGCTTAGGACAGGGGGCCGGCTATGGCTACACCTTC.

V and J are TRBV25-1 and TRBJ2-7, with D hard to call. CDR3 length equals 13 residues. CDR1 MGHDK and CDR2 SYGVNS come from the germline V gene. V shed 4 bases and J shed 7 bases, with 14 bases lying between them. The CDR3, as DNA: TGTGCCAGCAGTGGCCAATACCAAGGGGAGCAGTACTTC. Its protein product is CASSGQYQGEQYF.

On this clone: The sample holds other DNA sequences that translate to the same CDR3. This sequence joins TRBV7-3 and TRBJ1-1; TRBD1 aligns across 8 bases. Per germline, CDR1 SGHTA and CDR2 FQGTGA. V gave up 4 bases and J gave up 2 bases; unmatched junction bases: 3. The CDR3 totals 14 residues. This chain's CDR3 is CASSSTGANTEAFF. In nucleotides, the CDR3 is TGTGCCAGCAGCTCGACAGGGGCCAACACTGAAGCTTTCTTT.

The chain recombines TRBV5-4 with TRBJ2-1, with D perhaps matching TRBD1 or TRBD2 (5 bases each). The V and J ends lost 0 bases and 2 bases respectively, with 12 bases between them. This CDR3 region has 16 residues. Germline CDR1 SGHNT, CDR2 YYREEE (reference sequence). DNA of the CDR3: TGTGCCAGCAGCTTGGTGCTAGGGACCACCTACAATGAGCAGTTCTTC. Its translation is CASSLVLGTTYNEQFF.

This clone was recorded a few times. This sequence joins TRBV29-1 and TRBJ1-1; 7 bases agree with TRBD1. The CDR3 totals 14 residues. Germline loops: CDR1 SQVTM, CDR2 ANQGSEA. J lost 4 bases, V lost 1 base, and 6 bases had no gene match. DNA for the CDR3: TGCAGCGTTGAAGGCCAGACAGGGCCCACTGAAGCTTTCTTT. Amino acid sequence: CSVEGQTGPTEAFF.

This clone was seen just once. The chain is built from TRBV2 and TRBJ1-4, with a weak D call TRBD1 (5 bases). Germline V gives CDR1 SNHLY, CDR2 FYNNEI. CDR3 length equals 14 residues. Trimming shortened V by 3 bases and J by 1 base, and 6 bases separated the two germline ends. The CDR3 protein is CASSDRVTNEKLFF. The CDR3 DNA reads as TGTGCCAGCAGTGACAGGGTAACTAATGAAAAACTGTTTTTT.